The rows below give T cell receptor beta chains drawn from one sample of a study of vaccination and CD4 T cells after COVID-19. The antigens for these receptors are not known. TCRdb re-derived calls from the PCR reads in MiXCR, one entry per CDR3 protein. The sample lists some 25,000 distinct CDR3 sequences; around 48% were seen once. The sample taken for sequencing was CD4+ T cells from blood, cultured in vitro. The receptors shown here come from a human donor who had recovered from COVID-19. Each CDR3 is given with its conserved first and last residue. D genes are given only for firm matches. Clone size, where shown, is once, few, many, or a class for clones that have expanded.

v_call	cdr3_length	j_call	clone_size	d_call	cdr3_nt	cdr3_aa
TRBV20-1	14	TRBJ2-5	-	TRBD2	TGCAGTGCTAGCCCGGGAGGGCGAGGAGAGACCCAGTACTTC	CSASPGGRGETQYF
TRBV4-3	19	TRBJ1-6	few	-	TGCGCCAGCAGCCAAGAGCCACCGGCGCCGAGCTCCTATAATTCACCCCTCCACTTT	CASSQEPPAPSSYNSPLHF
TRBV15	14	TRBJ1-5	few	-	TGTGCCACCAGCAGAGGAAGGGAACATCAGCCCCAGCATTTT	CATSRGREHQPQHF
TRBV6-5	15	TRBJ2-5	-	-	TGTGCCAGCAGTTCCGGGACTGAGCGCTATGAGACCCAGTACTTC	CASSSGTERYETQYF
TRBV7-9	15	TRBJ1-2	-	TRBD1	TGCGCCAGCAGCTCCGACAGGGGTTTCCCCTATGGCTACACCTTC	CASSSDRGFPYGYTF
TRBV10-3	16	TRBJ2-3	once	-	TGTGCCATCAGTGAACAACTAGCTGAGACCACAGATACGCAGTATTTT	CAISEQLAETTDTQYF
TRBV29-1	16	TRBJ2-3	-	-	TGCAGCGTTGGACCACAAGAAGGAAAAGCCACAGATACGCAGTATTTT	CSVGPQEGKATDTQYF
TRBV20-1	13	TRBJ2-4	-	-	TGCAGTGTCGAAAAGGTCGACAAAAACATTCAGTACTTC	CSVEKVDKNIQYF
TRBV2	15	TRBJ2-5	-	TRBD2	TGTGCCAGCAGGGAAAGGACTAGCGAGCAAGAGACCCAGTACTTC	CASRERTSEQETQYF
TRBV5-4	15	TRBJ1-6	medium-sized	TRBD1	TGTGCCAGCAGCTACGCCGGGACAGGGAATTCACCCCTCCACTTT	CASSYAGTGNSPLHF
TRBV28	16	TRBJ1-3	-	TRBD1	TGTGCCAGCAGTCTTTGGACAGGCGACTCTGGAAACACCATATATTTT	CASSLWTGDSGNTIYF
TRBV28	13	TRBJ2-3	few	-	TGTGCCAGCAGTTTAAAATCATTAGATACGCAGTATTTT	CASSLKSLDTQYF
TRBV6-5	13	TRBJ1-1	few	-	TGTGCCAGCAGTTACCTTAAGAACACTGAAGCTTTCTTT	CASSYLKNTEAFF
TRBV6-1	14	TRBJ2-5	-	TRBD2	TGTGCCAGCAGTGAACGAATAGCGGGGGAGACCCAGTACTTC	CASSERIAGETQYF
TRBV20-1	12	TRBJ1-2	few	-	TGCAGTGAGGGGGGGGTACCCTATGGCTACACCTTC	CSEGGVPYGYTF
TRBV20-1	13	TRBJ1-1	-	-	TGCAGTGCTAGACGGGGAGGGTTTACTGAAGCTTTCTTT	CSARRGGFTEAFF
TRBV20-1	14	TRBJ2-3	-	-	TGCAGTGCTAGAGATTTGGTGATACCAGATACGCAGTATTTT	CSARDLVIPDTQYF
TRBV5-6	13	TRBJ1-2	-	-	TGTGCCAGCACCCTTTCTGTCAACTATGGCTACACCTTC	CASTLSVNYGYTF
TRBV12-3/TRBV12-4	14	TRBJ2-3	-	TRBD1	TGTGCCAGCGGACAGGGGGTAGGCACAGATACGCAGTATTTT	CASGQGVGTDTQYF
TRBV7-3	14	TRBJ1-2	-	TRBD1	TGTGCCAGCAGTCCTACCCCGGGACAGGGTATTGACACCTTC	CASSPTPGQGIDTF